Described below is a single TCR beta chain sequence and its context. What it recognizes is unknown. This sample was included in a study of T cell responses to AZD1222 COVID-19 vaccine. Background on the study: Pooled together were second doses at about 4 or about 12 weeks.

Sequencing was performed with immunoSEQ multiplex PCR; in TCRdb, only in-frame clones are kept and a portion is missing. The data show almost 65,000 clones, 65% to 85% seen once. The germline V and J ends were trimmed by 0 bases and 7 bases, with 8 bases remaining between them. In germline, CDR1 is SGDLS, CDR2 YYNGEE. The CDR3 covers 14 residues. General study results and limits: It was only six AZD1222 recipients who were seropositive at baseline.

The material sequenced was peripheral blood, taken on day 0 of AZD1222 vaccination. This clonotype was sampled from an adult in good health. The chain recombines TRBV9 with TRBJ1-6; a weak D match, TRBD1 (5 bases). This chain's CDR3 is CASSVAGSNSPLHF. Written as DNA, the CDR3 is TGTGCCAGCAGCGTAGCAGGGAGCAATTCACCCCTCCACTTT.